A single sample gave rise to the 4 T cell receptor beta chains below, sequenced in a study of cytomegalovirus exposure and HLA in healthy donors. The PCR contained 60 Vbeta and 13 Jbeta primers. Clones were sequenced by immunoSEQ multiplex PCR, and TCRdb holds only the in-frame ones, with some missing. This table has over 150,000 clones, roughly 80% appearing once. The sample taken for sequencing was PBMCs. Receptors originate from a man between 25 and 39 years old in good health and CMV-seropositive.

The chain recombines TRBV5-1 with TRBJ2-7, with TRBD2 identical over 7 bases. V trimming: 2 bases; J trimming: 7 bases; junction bases outside the gene matches: 6. Germline loops: CDR1 SGHRS, CDR2 YFSETQ. This CDR3 is 13 amino acids long. CDR3: CASSFWTSWEQYF. CDR3 nucleotide sequence: TGCGCCAGCAGCTTCTGGACTAGTTGGGAGCAGTACTTC.

The chain links TRBV11-2 to TRBJ2-7; weak D call: TRBD1 (6 bases). The CDR3 runs to 14 residues. Looked up from germline, CDR1 is SGHAT and CDR2 is FQNNGV. V lost 5 bases and J lost 7, with 18 bases in between. CDR3 sequence: CASSLGSGTSEQYF. CDR3 nucleotides: TGTGCCAGCAGCCTCGGATCCGGGACAAGTGAGCAGTACTTC.

The chain joins TRBV29-1 to TRBJ2-7; tentatively, D is TRBD2 (6 bases). The CDR3 extends over 13 amino acids. V lost 5 bases and J lost 2, with 13 bases in between. The germline gives CDR1 SQVTM, CDR2 ANQGSEA. CDR3 in amino acids: CSVRGTVTYEQYF. In DNA, the CDR3 is TGCAGCGTTCGGGGGACGGTAACCTACGAGCAGTACTTC.

The V call is TRBV25-1, the J call TRBJ2-3, with TRBD2 identical over 13 bases. Germline V gene data show CDR1 as MGHDK and CDR2 as SYGVNS. The CDR3 has 13 residues. CDR3: CASTSGGQDTQYF. CDR3 in DNA: TGTGCTTCGACTAGCGGGGGGCAAGATACGCAGTATTTT.